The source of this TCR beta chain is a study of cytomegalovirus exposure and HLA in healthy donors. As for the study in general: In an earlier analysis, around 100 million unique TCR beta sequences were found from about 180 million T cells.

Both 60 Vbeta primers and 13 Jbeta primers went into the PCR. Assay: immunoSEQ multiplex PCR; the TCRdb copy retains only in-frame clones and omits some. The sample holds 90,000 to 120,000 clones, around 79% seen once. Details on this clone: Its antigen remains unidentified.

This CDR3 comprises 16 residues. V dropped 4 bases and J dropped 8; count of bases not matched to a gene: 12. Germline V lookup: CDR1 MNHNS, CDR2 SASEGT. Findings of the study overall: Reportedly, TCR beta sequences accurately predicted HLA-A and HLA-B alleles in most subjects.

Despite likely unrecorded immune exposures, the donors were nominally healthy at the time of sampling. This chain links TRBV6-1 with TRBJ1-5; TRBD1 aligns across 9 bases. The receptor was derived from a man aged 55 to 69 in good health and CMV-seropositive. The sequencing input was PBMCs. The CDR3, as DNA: TGTGCCAGCAGTGCACCCCCGGGACAGGGCCTTGAGCCCCAGCATTTT. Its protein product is CASSAPPGQGLEPQHF.